Sequencing of this T cell receptor (beta chain) was carried out in a study of T cells in Graves' hyperthyroidism and ophthalmopathy. Across the study: Peripheral blood was acquired at first diagnosis, ahead of any therapy whatsoever. Study findings and constraints: Also found in blood were most expanded thyroid clonotypes above 0.001.

The PBMCs were sourced from fresh peripheral blood (10 ml). V dropped 5 bases and J dropped 4 bases, with 18 bases sitting between them. Per the germline V gene, CDR1 is MDHEN and CDR2 is SYDVKM. The CDR3 runs to 16 residues. This clonotype was counted many times. What it binds is not known. The investigators amplified TCR beta CDR3 regions from RNA transcripts. An initial round of RT-PCR targeting the TCR CDR3 relied on the HTBI primer set. TCRdb fed the multiplex PCR reads into MiXCR, producing one record per CDR3 protein. Altogether hundreds of thousands of distinct CDR3 sequences are present, approximately 20% being singletons, with the ten largest covering about 50%.

The sequenced material came from blood. This chain joins TRBV28 and TRBJ2-1; a possible D gene is TRBD2 (6 bases). This TCR was sampled from a man aged 35 to 55 with Graves' ophthalmopathy. CDR3: CASSPLASAPYNEQFF. In DNA form, the CDR3 reads TGTGCCAGCAGTCCCCTGGCTAGCGCCCCATACAATGAGCAGTTCTTC.